The T cell receptor (beta chain) described here comes from a study of blood T cell repertoires in COVID-19. For the study at large: Whether acute or convalescent, the COVID-19 samples came from the United States, Italy and Spain.

Generated by immunoSEQ multiplex PCR, the TCRdb table keeps only in-frame clones and is missing some. Found here are about 130,000 clones, about 84% of them singletons; the top ten hold about 5%. Trimming took 1 base from V and 1 from J, leaving 8 bases between them. Germline V gene data show CDR1 as SGHRS and CDR2 as YFSETQ. The CDR3 covers 15 residues. The chain combines TRBV5-1 with TRBJ1-4; D possibly corresponds to TRBD1 (5 bases). The receptor was isolated from a human donor in a cohort sampled during active COVID-19. Source material: peripheral blood. The CDR3 sequence is CASSLSRGTNEKLFF. The CDR3 nucleotides are TGCGCCAGCAGCTTGTCTAGGGGAACTAATGAAAAACTGTTTTTT.